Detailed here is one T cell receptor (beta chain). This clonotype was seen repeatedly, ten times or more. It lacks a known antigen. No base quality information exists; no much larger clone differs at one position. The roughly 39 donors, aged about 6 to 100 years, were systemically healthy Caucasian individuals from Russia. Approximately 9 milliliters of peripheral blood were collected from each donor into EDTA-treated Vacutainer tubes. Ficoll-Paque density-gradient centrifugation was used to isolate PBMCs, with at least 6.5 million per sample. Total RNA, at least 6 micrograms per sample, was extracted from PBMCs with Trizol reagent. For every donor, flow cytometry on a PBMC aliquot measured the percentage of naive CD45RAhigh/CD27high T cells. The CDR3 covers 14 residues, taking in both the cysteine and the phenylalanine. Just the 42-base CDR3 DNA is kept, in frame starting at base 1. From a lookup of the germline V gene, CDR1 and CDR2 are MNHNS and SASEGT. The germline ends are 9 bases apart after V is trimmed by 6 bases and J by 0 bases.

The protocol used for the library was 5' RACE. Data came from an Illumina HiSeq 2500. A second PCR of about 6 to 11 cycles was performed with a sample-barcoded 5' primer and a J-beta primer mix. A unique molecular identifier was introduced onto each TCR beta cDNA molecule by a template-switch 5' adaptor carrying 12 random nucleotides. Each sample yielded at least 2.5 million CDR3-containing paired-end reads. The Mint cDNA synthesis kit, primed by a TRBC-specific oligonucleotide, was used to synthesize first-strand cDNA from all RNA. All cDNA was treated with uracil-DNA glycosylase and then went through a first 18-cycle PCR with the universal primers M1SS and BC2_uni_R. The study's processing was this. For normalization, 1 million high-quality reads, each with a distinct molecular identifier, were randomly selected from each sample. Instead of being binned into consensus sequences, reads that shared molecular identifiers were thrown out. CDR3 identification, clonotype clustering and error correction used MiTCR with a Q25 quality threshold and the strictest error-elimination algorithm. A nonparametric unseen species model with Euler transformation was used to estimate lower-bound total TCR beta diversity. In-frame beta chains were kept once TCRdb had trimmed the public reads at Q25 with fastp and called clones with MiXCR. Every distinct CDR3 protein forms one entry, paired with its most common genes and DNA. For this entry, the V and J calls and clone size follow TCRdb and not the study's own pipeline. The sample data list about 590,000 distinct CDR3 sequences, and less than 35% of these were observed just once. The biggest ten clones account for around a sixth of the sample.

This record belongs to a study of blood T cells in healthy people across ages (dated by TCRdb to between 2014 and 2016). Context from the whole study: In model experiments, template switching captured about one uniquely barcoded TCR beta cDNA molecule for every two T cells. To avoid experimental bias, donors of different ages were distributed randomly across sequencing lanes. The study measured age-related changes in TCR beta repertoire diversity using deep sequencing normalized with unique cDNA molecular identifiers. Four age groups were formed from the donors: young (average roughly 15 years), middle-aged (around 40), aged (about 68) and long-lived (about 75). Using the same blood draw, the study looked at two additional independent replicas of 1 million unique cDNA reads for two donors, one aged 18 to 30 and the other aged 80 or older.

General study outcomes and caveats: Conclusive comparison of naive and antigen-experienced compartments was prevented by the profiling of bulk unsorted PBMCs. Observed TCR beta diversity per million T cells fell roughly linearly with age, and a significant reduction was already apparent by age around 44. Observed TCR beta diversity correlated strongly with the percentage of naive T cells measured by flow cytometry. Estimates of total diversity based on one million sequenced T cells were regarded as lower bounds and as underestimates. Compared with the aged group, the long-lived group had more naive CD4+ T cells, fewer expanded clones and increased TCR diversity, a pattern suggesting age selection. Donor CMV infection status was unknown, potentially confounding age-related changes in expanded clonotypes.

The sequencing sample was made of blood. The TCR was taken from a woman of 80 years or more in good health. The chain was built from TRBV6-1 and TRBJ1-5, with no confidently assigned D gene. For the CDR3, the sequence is CASRNTNSNQPQHF. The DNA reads TGTGCCAGCAGAAACACCAATAGCAATCAGCCCCAGCATTTT.